This TCR beta chain was captured in a study of shared clonotypes between healthy human individuals. Study-wide results and limits: The authors expected sequencing depth to affect clonotype sharing among donors.

Here immunoSEQ multiplex PCR was the method, and the copy in TCRdb shows in-frame clones only, minus some. The sample holds roughly 1.4 million clones, 98% seen once. In regard to this clone: Its antigen is unknown.

CDR1 and CDR2 from the germline V gene are SGHDN and FVKESK. V dropped 0 bases and J dropped 8 bases, with 11 bases sitting between them. This CDR3 region has 13 residues. The sample taken for sequencing was naive CD4+ T cells sorted from blood. Noted subset: CD45RA+ positively selected. This chain links TRBV14 with TRBJ2-7; D ambiguous. The receptor was isolated from a man aged 30 to 45 in good health. CDR3 DNA sequence: TGTGCCAGCAGCCAAGATCCCCGCCTGCAGCAGTACTTC. Amino acids: CASSQDPRLQQYF.